This TCR beta chain emerged from a study of molecular identifiers for immune sequencing clone quantification. General study findings and limits: Under 1% of molecules in naive cells, but over 99% of effector molecules, belonged to clones above 20 RNA copies. Identical TCR molecules sharing a barcode could underestimate highly expanded clone sizes.

TCRdb itself ran the PCR reads through MiXCR, one entry per CDR3 protein. This table holds some 580,000 distinct CDR3 sequences, around 25% found once. Isolation of naive CD8 T cells was achieved by sorting on a CD8+CD4-CCR7+CD45RA+ phenotype. V was clipped by 5 bases and J by 0 bases; unmatched bases: 8. The germline V gene has CDR1 SEHNR and CDR2 FQNEAQ (reference sequence). This CDR3 region has 16 residues. Details on this clonotype: The antigen is not known.

The receptor was isolated from a human donor in good health. Some libraries in this study had Jurkat cell RNA spiked in. The material sequenced was naive CD8+ T cells from blood, with Jurkat cell RNA spiked in. Subset described: FACS-sorted CD8+CD4-CCR7+CD45RA+ naive T cells. The rearrangement links TRBV7-9 to TRBJ1-1, with TRBD1 matching over 8 bases. The CDR3 sequence is CASSPLTGAMNTEAFF. The CDR3, as DNA: TGTGCCAGCAGCCCTTTGACAGGGGCCATGAACACTGAAGCTTTCTTT.